The rows below give T cell receptor beta chains drawn from one sample of a study of OX40 agonist ivuxolimab in advanced cancers. This table comes from immunoSEQ multiplex PCR, and its TCRdb copy is limited to in-frame clones, with some not included. The sample carries over 80,000 clones, 80% to 90% recorded once. The input for sequencing was CD4+ or CD8+ T cells sorted from blood, taken in a trial of the OX40 agonist ivuxolimab. These receptors came from an adult with an advanced solid tumor such as melanoma, head and neck, liver or kidney cancer. CDR3s include the opening cysteine and the closing phenylalanine or tryptophan. The D gene is left open where the match is weak. Only some rows state a clone size, as once, few, many or a class for expanded clones.

size: .; J: TRBJ2-1; length: 15; V: TRBV5-5; D: TRBD2; DNA: TGTGCCAGCAGCTGGCGACTAGCGGCTAACAATGAGCAGTTCTTC; CDR3: CASSWRLAANNEQFF
size: .; J: TRBJ2-1; length: 15; V: TRBV27; D: TRBD2; DNA: TGTGCCAGCAGTTTTAGCGGGGACTCCTACAATGAGCAGTTCTTC; CDR3: CASSFSGDSYNEQFF
size: .; J: TRBJ2-1; length: 11; V: TRBV5-6; D: .; DNA: TGTGCCAGCAGCCGGAACAATGAGCAGTTCTTC; CDR3: CASSRNNEQFF
size: .; J: TRBJ1-2; length: 12; V: TRBV19; D: .; DNA: TGTGCCAGTAGTATAGACGGCACGGGCTACACCTTC; CDR3: CASSIDGTGYTF
size: .; J: TRBJ1-5; length: 15; V: TRBV27; D: .; DNA: TGTGCCAGCAGCCCTGCAGGGCGTAGCAATCAGCCCCAGCATTTT; CDR3: CASSPAGRSNQPQHF
size: .; J: TRBJ2-7; length: 18; V: TRBV18; D: .; DNA: TGTGCCAGCTCACCACTTGCGGCTTACAGTCGGGATTCCTACGAGCAGTACTTC; CDR3: CASSPLAAYSRDSYEQYF
size: .; J: TRBJ2-6; length: 16; V: TRBV5-8; D: .; DNA: TGTGCCAGCAGCTTGTTGTTAGTTTCTGGGGCCAACGTCCTGACTTTC; CDR3: CASSLLLVSGANVLTF
size: .; J: TRBJ1-1; length: 13; V: TRBV7-9; D: .; DNA: TGTGCCAGCCTCAGGCTAGAAGGGTCGCGGGCTTTCTTT; CDR3: CASLRLEGSRAFF
size: .; J: TRBJ2-2; length: 14; V: TRBV11-2; D: TRBD1; DNA: TGTGCCAGCGGAGACAGGGTCGACACCGGGGAGCTGTTTTTT; CDR3: CASGDRVDTGELFF
size: once; J: TRBJ2-2; length: 13; V: TRBV30; D: .; DNA: TGTGCCTGGAGGAACAGATACACCGGGGAGCTGTTTTTT; CDR3: CAWRNRYTGELFF
size: few; J: TRBJ2-2; length: 15; V: TRBV5-1; D: TRBD2; DNA: TGCGCCAGCAGCTTTACTAGCGGGGTAACCGGGGAGCTGTTTTTT; CDR3: CASSFTSGVTGELFF
size: .; J: TRBJ2-1; length: 14; V: TRBV5-4; D: .; DNA: TGTGCCAGCAGCCCGAAGGGGGGAGGAGATGAGCAGTTCTTC; CDR3: CASSPKGGGDEQFF
size: .; J: TRBJ2-2; length: 19; V: TRBV27; D: TRBD2; DNA: TGTGCCAGCAGTTTACTAGCTCTGGGGCTAGCGGGAAACACCGGGGAGCTGTTTTTT; CDR3: CASSLLALGLAGNTGELFF
size: .; J: TRBJ2-3; length: 11; V: TRBV19; D: .; DNA: TGTGCCAGTAGCCGGACAGATACGCAGTATTTT; CDR3: CASSRTDTQYF